This record covers a single TCR beta chain. The method was immunoSEQ multiplex PCR; TCRdb's version includes in-frame clones alone and lacks a portion of them. The sample consists of around 61,000 clones, 89% of them appearing once. This entry belongs to a study of blood T cell repertoires in COVID-19. Study background: Spain, Italy and the United States supplied samples that represented acute and convalescent COVID-19.

Enrolment of Seattle patients took place during active infection, and they were followed longitudinally. The CDR3 has 14 residues. Germline V CDR1 and CDR2: SGHVS, FQNEAQ. Trimming took 9 bases from V and 0 from J, leaving 9 bases between them. Sample: peripheral blood. This chain links TRBV7-8 with TRBJ2-6; weak D call: TRBD2 (5 bases). The source of this sequence is a woman aged 55-69 years with COVID-19, enrolled during active disease. CDR3 nucleotides: TGTGCCAGTTATCGGGGCTCTGGGGCCAACGTCCTGACTTTC. It translates to CASYRGSGANVLTF.